This entry is about one T cell receptor (beta chain). This sample is drawn from a study of technical replicates of blood from several donors. Sequenced by immunoSEQ multiplex PCR; TCRdb stores in-frame clones only, minus some. The repertoire has under 80,000 clones, around 97% of them found once; the top ten carry roughly 0.19%. The V gene lost 4 bases and the J gene lost 5 bases, with 16 bases spanning the gap. Germline CDR1 and CDR2: SGDLS and YYNGEE. This CDR3 is 15 amino acids long. This TCR was sampled from a human donor in good health. Sequencing used T cells isolated from PBMCs. The genes are TRBV9 and TRBJ2-1, with D perhaps TRBD2 (7 bases). CDR3 sequence: CASSREGGGHNEQFF. CDR3 nucleotide sequence: TGTGCCAGCAGCCGCGAAGGGGGGGGTCACAATGAGCAGTTCTTC.